This section outlines one TCR beta chain sequence together with its context. Its target is not known. Germline CDR1 and CDR2: SGHAT and FQNNGV. The CDR3 contains 12 residues. Between the trimmed V and J ends, which lost 6 bases and 7 bases, there was a span of 12 bases. These data come from a study of T cells after yellow fever vaccination. Study-level results: Of the clonotypes, a small share occurred in both CD4 and CD8 compartments. FACS-sorted repertoires might harbor abundant contaminating clonotypes from the bulk population. A secondary response was less intense yet reached its peak sooner, at day 5 versus 15.

Template switching by 5'RACE produced TCR cDNA, adding a universal primer site and UMIs. TCRdb ran MiXCR on the 5' RACE reads and lists one entry per CDR3 protein. The sample holds approximately 550,000 distinct CDR3 sequences, less than 15% seen once. This chain links TRBV11-2 with TRBJ2-5; D unclear. This TCR derives from a young man who received the YFV17D yellow fever vaccine. Sample: PBMCs, taken on the day of the yellow fever booster vaccination. The CDR3 DNA sequence: TGTGCCAGCAGGTCGGGCCGTGCGACCCAGTACTTC. Translation: CASRSGRATQYF.